These 5 T cell receptor beta chains originate from one sample sequenced in a study of beta chain features in type 1 diabetes. Investigators reverse transcribed all isolated RNA, so they sequenced expressed TCRB transcripts. TCRdb's copy holds only in-frame clones and misses some; the assay was immunoSEQ multiplex PCR. In the table there are some 360,000 clones, around 19% of which are singletons. Sequencing was performed on naive CD4+ T cells from blood. These receptors were obtained from a woman younger than 35 in good health.

CDR3 nucleotides: TGTGCCAGCTCACTGGGACAGGGTGGCAATCAGCCCCAGCATTTT. Its translation is CASSLGQGGNQPQHF. V and J are TRBV18 and TRBJ1-5; 9 nucleotides match TRBD1. CDR3 length: 15 residues. Trimming removed 4 bases from V and 2 bases from J; junction bases left unmatched: 3. Germline V gene lookup returns CDR1 KGHSH and CDR2 LQKENI.

This clone was seen only a few times. The CDR3 loop is CAWSAGYNSPLHF. CDR3 DNA: TGTGCCTGGAGTGCAGGGTATAATTCACCCCTCCACTTT. The gene calls are TRBV30 and TRBJ1-6; D possibly corresponds to TRBD1 (5 bases). Germline V gene sequence: CDR1 GTSNPN, CDR2 SVGIG (reference sequence). The V end lost 1 base, the J end lost 4 bases, and 5 bases lay between the germline ends. The CDR3 consists of 13 residues. Filled out from reference TRBV30 and TRBJ1-6, the complete variable domain reads SQTIHQWPATLVQPVGSPLSLECTVEGTSNPNLYWYRQAAGRGLQLLFYSVGIGQISSEVPQNLSASRPQDRQFILSSKKLLLSDSGFYLCAWSAGYNSPLHFGNGTRLTVT.

The sample holds a few counts of this clone. The rearrangement links TRBV25-1 to TRBJ1-2, with D hard to call. Trimming cost V 2 bases and J 2 bases, with 15 bases left between them. Germline V gene data show CDR1 as MGHDK and CDR2 as SYGVNS. The CDR3 is made up of 16 amino acids. The CDR3 bases are TGTGCCAGCAGTGAACCCGGGAACCCCGGAAACTATGGCTACACCTTC. As protein: CASSEPGNPGNYGYTF.

This rearrangement joins TRBV5-4 to TRBJ1-1; perhaps TRBD1 as D (5 bases). Germline-derived CDR1 and CDR2 are SGHNT and YYREEE (reference sequence). Trimming pared 4 bases from V and 8 bases from J, leaving 12 bases between. The CDR3 is 12 residues long. This CDR3 reads CASSPDRREAFF. In DNA form, the CDR3 reads TGTGCCAGCAGCCCTGACAGAAGAGAAGCTTTCTTT. The whole variable domain, filled in from reference TRBV5-4 and TRBJ1-1, reads ETGVTQSPTHLIKTRGQQVTLRCSSQSGHNTVSWYQQALGQGPQFIFQYYREEENGRGNFPPRFSGLQFPNYSSELNVNALELDDSALYLCASSPDRREAFFGQGTRLTVV.

This clone appeared a few times. The rearrangement links TRBV6-6 to TRBJ1-5, with 8 bases identical to TRBD1. V shed 4 bases, J shed 7 bases, and the junction held 9 bases outside the gene matches. CDR1 is MNHNY and CDR2 is SVGAGI in the germline V gene (reference sequence). The CDR3 has 15 amino acids. The CDR3 sequence: CASSSLGQGDQPQHF. CDR3 in DNA: TGTGCCAGCAGTTCCCTCGGACAGGGAGACCAGCCCCAGCATTTT.